This record looks at one TCR beta chain sequence and its context. The target antigen is unknown. Documented treatment: oral pan-JAK inhibitor, 5-10 mg twice daily. Specimens obtained from alopecia areata patients comprised lesional scalp punch biopsies and peripheral blood. It was from PBMCs that CD4+ and CD8+ T cells were sorted. The sample comes from a study of CD8+ T cells in alopecia areata. Overall study findings and caveats: In lesional scalp, particularly from alopecia totalis/universalis, clonality was higher than in normal scalp. Persistence of many expanded lesional clones was seen in scalp and blood during tofacitinib.

Once RNA had been extracted, it was reverse transcribed into cDNA to act as the sequencing template. Produced via immunoSEQ multiplex PCR; TCRdb's table is partial and in-frame only. There are 110,000 to 150,000 clones in the sample; about 86% occur only once, and approximately 13% lies in the top ten. The clonotype comes from a human donor with alopecia areata. Sequencing was performed on CD8+ T cells sorted from blood, taken at week 4, from a patient treated with tofacitinib.

CDR3 in DNA: TGTGCCAGCAGCCAAGTGGGTCTAGCGGGAGGGCGGGATAGTGAGCAGTTCTTC. Protein: CASSQVGLAGGRDSEQFF. V usage is TRBV4-2 and J usage is TRBJ2-1; 12 bases align to TRBD2. The CDR3 runs to 18 residues. Trimming took 1 base from V and 9 from J; bases not matched to a gene: 13. Per germline, CDR1 LGHNA and CDR2 YNFKEQ.